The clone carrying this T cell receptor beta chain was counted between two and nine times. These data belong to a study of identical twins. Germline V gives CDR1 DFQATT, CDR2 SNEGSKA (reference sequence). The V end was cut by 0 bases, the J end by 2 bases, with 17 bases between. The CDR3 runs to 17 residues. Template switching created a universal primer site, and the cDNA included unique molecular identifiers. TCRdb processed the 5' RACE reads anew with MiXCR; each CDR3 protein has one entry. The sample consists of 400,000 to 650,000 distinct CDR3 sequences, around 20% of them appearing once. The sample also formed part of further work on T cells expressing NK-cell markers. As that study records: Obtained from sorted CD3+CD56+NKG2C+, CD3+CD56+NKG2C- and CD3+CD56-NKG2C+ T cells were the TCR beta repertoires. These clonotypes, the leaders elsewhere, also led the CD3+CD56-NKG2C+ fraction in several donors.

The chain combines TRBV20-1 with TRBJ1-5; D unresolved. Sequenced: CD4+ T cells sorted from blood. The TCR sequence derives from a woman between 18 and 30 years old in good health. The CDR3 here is CSARDPRGIVGNQPQHF. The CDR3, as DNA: TGCAGTGCTAGAGATCCGCGGGGAATTGTGGGCAATCAGCCCCAGCATTTT.